This T cell receptor (beta chain) was identified in a study of cytomegalovirus exposure and HLA in healthy donors. PCR involved 60 Vbeta and 13 Jbeta primers. Sequencing was performed with immunoSEQ multiplex PCR; in TCRdb, only in-frame clones are kept and a portion is missing. The data hold under 250,000 clones, with approximately 82% observed a single time. Germline V gene lookup returns CDR1 SGHVS and CDR2 FQNEAQ. V was cut by 5 bases and J by 6 bases, with 17 bases left in between. The CDR3 totals 15 residues. What was sequenced was PBMCs. This TCR came from a woman aged 50 to 60 in good health and CMV-seropositive. J is TRBJ2-1 and V is TRBV7-8, with D perhaps matching TRBD2 (5 bases). The CDR3 coding sequence is TGTGCCAGCAGCGACGGAGGCTATCAAAGCAATGAGCAGTTCTTC. As protein: CASSDGGYQSNEQFF. Combining the CDR3 with reference TRBV7-8 and TRBJ2-1 gives the whole variable domain GAGVSQSPRYKVAKRGQDVALRCDPISGHVSLFWYQQALGQGPEFLTYFQNEAQLDKSGLPSDRFFAERPEGSVSTLKIQRTQQEDSAVYLCASSDGGYQSNEQFFGPGTRLTVL.